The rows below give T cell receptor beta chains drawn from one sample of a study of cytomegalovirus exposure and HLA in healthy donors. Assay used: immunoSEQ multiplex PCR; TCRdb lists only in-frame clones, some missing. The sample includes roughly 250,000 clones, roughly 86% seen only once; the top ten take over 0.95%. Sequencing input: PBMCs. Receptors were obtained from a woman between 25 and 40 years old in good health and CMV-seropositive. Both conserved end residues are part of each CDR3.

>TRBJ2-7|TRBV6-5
CASSYSSGTSYEQYF
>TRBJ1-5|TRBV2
CASNTGLNNQPQHF
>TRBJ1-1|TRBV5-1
CASSSGQRDAEAFF
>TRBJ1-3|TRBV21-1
CASSTIKDRRGSGNTIYF
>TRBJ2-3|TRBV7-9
CASSLRAGEATDTQYF
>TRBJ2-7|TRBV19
CASSMMGGAYEQYF
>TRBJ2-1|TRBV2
CASRGVTEGLAGSERWNEQFF
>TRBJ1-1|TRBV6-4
CATSRELGNTEAFF
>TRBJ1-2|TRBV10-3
CATSTSGGYTF
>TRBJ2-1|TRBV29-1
CSVEGMGADTYNEQFF
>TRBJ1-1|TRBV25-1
CASSELRGDQTEAFF
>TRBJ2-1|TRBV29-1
CSITGLAGVEEQFF
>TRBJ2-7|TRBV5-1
CASSSRDSSEQYF
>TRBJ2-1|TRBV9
CASSVGTSGRDEQFF
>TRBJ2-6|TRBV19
CASSKPGTEFGANVLTF